Listed below are T cell receptor beta chains from one sample, sequenced in a study of CD8 T cells in ankylosing spondylitis. TCRdb redid the calling of the 5' RACE reads with MiXCR, one entry per CDR3 protein. The sample lists 200,000 or so distinct CDR3 sequences; 13% were seen once. Sequences were obtained from blood, either unsorted or a sorted T cell fraction (not recorded which). These TCRs come from a female donor with ankylosing spondylitis or in good health (not recorded which). Each CDR3 is given with its conserved first and last residue. Each record gives: V gene, J gene, clone size, CDR3 length, D gene, CDR3 DNA, CDR3 protein. D genes are given only for firm matches. Size is omitted from some rows. Given values are once, few, many or a class for expanded clones.

v_gene: TRBV5-1
j_gene: TRBJ1-1
abundance: many
len: 15
d_gene: -
CDR3nt: TGCGCCAGCAGCGCCCTCCAAGTTACCAACACTGAAGCTTTCTTT
CDR3aa: CASSALQVTNTEAFF

v_gene: TRBV20-1
j_gene: TRBJ1-6
abundance: many
len: 15
d_gene: TRBD1
CDR3nt: TGCAGTGCTCACCGACAGGGGTCCTATAATTCACCCCTCCACTTT
CDR3aa: CSAHRQGSYNSPLHF

v_gene: TRBV5-1
j_gene: TRBJ2-2
abundance: many
len: 13
d_gene: -
CDR3nt: TGCGCCAGCAGCTTGGCGGCCGCCGGGGAGCTGTTTTTT
CDR3aa: CASSLAAAGELFF

v_gene: TRBV29-1
j_gene: TRBJ1-1
abundance: many
len: 14
d_gene: -
CDR3nt: TGCAGCGCCAGGGACGGCCCATTGAACACTGAAGCTTTCTTT
CDR3aa: CSARDGPLNTEAFF

v_gene: TRBV7-2
j_gene: TRBJ2-7
abundance: many
len: 14
d_gene: -
CDR3nt: TGTGCCAGCAGCTCCCAGGGGGCGGGAGGCGCTCAGTACTTC
CDR3aa: CASSSQGAGGAQYF

v_gene: TRBV12-3/TRBV12-4
j_gene: TRBJ1-4
abundance: -
len: 19
d_gene: -
CDR3nt: TGTGCCATCTGTTTAAGGCCCGGCTCGAGGGGTCGGAGGAACGAAAAACTGTTTTTT
CDR3aa: CAICLRPGSRGRRNEKLFF

v_gene: TRBV7-6
j_gene: TRBJ2-2
abundance: many
len: 14
d_gene: -
CDR3nt: TGTGCCAGCTCGAGGGGGACGAACACCGGGGAGCTGTTTTTT
CDR3aa: CASSRGTNTGELFF

v_gene: TRBV5-1
j_gene: TRBJ2-5
abundance: many
len: 12
d_gene: -
CDR3nt: TGCGCCAGCAGCTACGCACAAGAGACCCAGTACTTC
CDR3aa: CASSYAQETQYF

v_gene: TRBV12-3/TRBV12-4
j_gene: TRBJ2-7
abundance: -
len: 13
d_gene: TRBD1
CDR3nt: TGTGCCAGCAGAACGGACAGGGCCATCGAGCAGTACTTC
CDR3aa: CASRTDRAIEQYF

v_gene: TRBV29-1
j_gene: TRBJ2-1
abundance: many
len: 11
d_gene: -
CDR3nt: TGCAGCGTTGATTCTAGGGGTGAGCAGTTCTTC
CDR3aa: CSVDSRGEQFF

v_gene: TRBV6-5
j_gene: TRBJ2-3
abundance: many
len: 15
d_gene: TRBD1
CDR3nt: TGTGCCAGCAGTTACCCACAGGGGGCTGGTGGTACGCAGTATTTT
CDR3aa: CASSYPQGAGGTQYF

v_gene: TRBV11-2
j_gene: TRBJ2-1
abundance: many
len: 18
d_gene: TRBD2
CDR3nt: TGTGCCAGCAGCCCGACTTCGGGTAGCGGGATCTCCTACAATGAGCAGTTCTTC
CDR3aa: CASSPTSGSGISYNEQFF

v_gene: TRBV5-1
j_gene: TRBJ1-2
abundance: few
len: 14
d_gene: TRBD1
CDR3nt: TGCGCCAGCAGCTCGACAGGGTCGTGGTATGGCTACACCTTC
CDR3aa: CASSSTGSWYGYTF

v_gene: TRBV6-5
j_gene: TRBJ1-3
abundance: many
len: 18
d_gene: -
CDR3nt: TGTGCCAGCAGTTACTCGCGGGACCCAAGCCACTCTGGAAACACCATATATTTT
CDR3aa: CASSYSRDPSHSGNTIYF

v_gene: TRBV27
j_gene: TRBJ2-5
abundance: many
len: 14
d_gene: -
CDR3nt: TGTGCCAGCAGTTATACAGGAACAAGGGAGACCCAGTACTTC
CDR3aa: CASSYTGTRETQYF

v_gene: TRBV7-9
j_gene: TRBJ2-3
abundance: few
len: 17
d_gene: -
CDR3nt: TGTGCCAGCAGCTGGCCCTCAAGGCAGGGAAGTGCAGATACGCAGTATTTT
CDR3aa: CASSWPSRQGSADTQYF

v_gene: TRBV7-2
j_gene: TRBJ2-2
abundance: few
len: 14
d_gene: -
CDR3nt: TGTGCCAGCAGCCGGGACTCGGGGACCGGGGAGCTGTTTTTT
CDR3aa: CASSRDSGTGELFF

v_gene: TRBV7-9
j_gene: TRBJ1-6
abundance: -
len: 15
d_gene: TRBD1
CDR3nt: TGTGCCAGCAGAAGTCCGGGACAGGATAATTCACCCCTCCACTTT
CDR3aa: CASRSPGQDNSPLHF

v_gene: TRBV5-1
j_gene: TRBJ2-5
abundance: many
len: 17
d_gene: TRBD2
CDR3nt: TGCGCCAGCAGCTTCCCCCGACTTCTAGCGGATAAAGAGACCCAGTACTTC
CDR3aa: CASSFPRLLADKETQYF

v_gene: TRBV19
j_gene: TRBJ2-5
abundance: -
len: 15
d_gene: TRBD1
CDR3nt: TGTGCCAGTAAGTCCGGGACAGGAGGTGCAGAGACCCAGTACTTC
CDR3aa: CASKSGTGGAETQYF

v_gene: TRBV7-9
j_gene: TRBJ2-7
abundance: many
len: 13
d_gene: -
CDR3nt: TGTGCCAGCAGCCGATACGGGGTCTACGAGCAGTACTTC
CDR3aa: CASSRYGVYEQYF

v_gene: TRBV10-3
j_gene: TRBJ1-1
abundance: -
len: 12
d_gene: -
CDR3nt: TGTGCCATCAGTACTGACGGGGGACGGGCTTTCTTT
CDR3aa: CAISTDGGRAFF

v_gene: TRBV20-1
j_gene: TRBJ1-5
abundance: few
len: 13
d_gene: -
CDR3nt: TGCAGTGCTAACCAGGGTATCAATCAGCCCCAGCATTTT
CDR3aa: CSANQGINQPQHF

v_gene: TRBV28
j_gene: TRBJ2-2
abundance: many
len: 13
d_gene: -
CDR3nt: TGTGCCAGCAGTTTAACCTATACCGGGGAGCTGTTTTTT
CDR3aa: CASSLTYTGELFF

v_gene: TRBV9
j_gene: TRBJ2-7
abundance: many
len: 15
d_gene: -
CDR3nt: TGTGCCAGCAGCGTAGGCGATACGGAAACCTACGAGCAGTACTTC
CDR3aa: CASSVGDTETYEQYF

v_gene: TRBV3-1
j_gene: TRBJ1-1
abundance: many
len: 14
d_gene: -
CDR3nt: TGTGCCAGCAGCCAAGGGTGGTTGAACACTGAAGCTTTCTTT
CDR3aa: CASSQGWLNTEAFF

v_gene: TRBV5-1
j_gene: TRBJ2-1
abundance: many
len: 15
d_gene: TRBD2
CDR3nt: TGCGCCAGCAGCTGGCGGACTAGCGGGAACAATGAGCAGTTCTTC
CDR3aa: CASSWRTSGNNEQFF

v_gene: TRBV6-2/TRBV6-3
j_gene: TRBJ2-7
abundance: many
len: 12
d_gene: -
CDR3nt: TGTGCCAGCAGATTGGGGGGCAACGAGCAGTACTTC
CDR3aa: CASRLGGNEQYF

v_gene: TRBV7-2
j_gene: TRBJ2-1
abundance: few
len: 15
d_gene: -
CDR3nt: TGTGCCAGCAGGTTACAGGTTAGCTCCTACAATGAGCAGTTCTTC
CDR3aa: CASRLQVSSYNEQFF

v_gene: TRBV11-1
j_gene: TRBJ1-2
abundance: -
len: 13
d_gene: -
CDR3nt: TGTGCCAGCAGTCCTAAAGGACGCTCAGGCTACACCTTC
CDR3aa: CASSPKGRSGYTF

v_gene: TRBV9
j_gene: TRBJ2-5
abundance: many
len: 14
d_gene: -
CDR3nt: TGTGCCAGCAGCGTAAGGGGACACCAAGAGACCCAGTACTTC
CDR3aa: CASSVRGHQETQYF

v_gene: TRBV6-1
j_gene: TRBJ1-5
abundance: few
len: 16
d_gene: -
CDR3nt: TGTGCCAGCATCACCGTGGGGGCGCCCGGCAATCAGCCCCAGCATTTT
CDR3aa: CASITVGAPGNQPQHF

v_gene: TRBV9
j_gene: TRBJ1-1
abundance: many
len: 13
d_gene: TRBD1
CDR3nt: TGTGCCAGCAGCGTAACAGGGGGCACTGAAGCTTTCTTT
CDR3aa: CASSVTGGTEAFF

v_gene: TRBV30
j_gene: TRBJ1-3
abundance: few
len: 16
d_gene: -
CDR3nt: TGTGCCTGGAGTGTACAAGGAGGGGGATCCGGAAACACCATATATTTT
CDR3aa: CAWSVQGGGSGNTIYF

v_gene: TRBV5-1
j_gene: TRBJ2-3
abundance: -
len: 14
d_gene: -
CDR3nt: TGCGCCAGCAGCTTGTCTGGGCAGGGTAAAACGCAGTATTTT
CDR3aa: CASSLSGQGKTQYF

v_gene: TRBV24-1
j_gene: TRBJ1-2
abundance: -
len: 14
d_gene: -
CDR3nt: TGTGCCACCAGTGATTTTGCGGCAGGAAGCGGCTACACCTTC
CDR3aa: CATSDFAAGSGYTF

v_gene: TRBV13
j_gene: TRBJ2-6
abundance: -
len: 16
d_gene: -
CDR3nt: TGTGCCAGCAGCTTAGGGGGGAGCACCGGGGCCAACGTCCTGACTTTC
CDR3aa: CASSLGGSTGANVLTF

v_gene: TRBV7-2
j_gene: TRBJ1-2
abundance: many
len: 12
d_gene: -
CDR3nt: TGTGCCAGCAGCTTCCCTCTTCGTGGCTACACCTTC
CDR3aa: CASSFPLRGYTF

v_gene: TRBV4-3
j_gene: TRBJ1-4
abundance: many
len: 15
d_gene: -
CDR3nt: TGCGCCAGCAGTCCCTCAGGGGAAGCCAATGAAAAACTGTTTTTT
CDR3aa: CASSPSGEANEKLFF

v_gene: TRBV20-1
j_gene: TRBJ1-5
abundance: many
len: 14
d_gene: -
CDR3nt: TGCAGCGCTGAGGGGAGGGAGGGATTTAATCCCCAGCATTTT
CDR3aa: CSAEGREGFNPQHF

v_gene: TRBV7-3
j_gene: TRBJ2-3
abundance: many
len: 13
d_gene: -
CDR3nt: TGTGCCAGCAGCTCCTCAAGGGTAGATACGCAGTATTTT
CDR3aa: CASSSSRVDTQYF

v_gene: TRBV12-3/TRBV12-4
j_gene: TRBJ1-3
abundance: many
len: 11
d_gene: -
CDR3nt: TGTGCCAGCAGTTTGGGTAACACCATATATTTT
CDR3aa: CASSLGNTIYF

v_gene: TRBV7-9
j_gene: TRBJ1-2
abundance: many
len: 16
d_gene: -
CDR3nt: TGTGCCAGCAGCTTAGAAACCGGAAGGGGTAACTATGGCTACACCTTC
CDR3aa: CASSLETGRGNYGYTF

v_gene: TRBV5-1
j_gene: TRBJ2-1
abundance: many
len: 14
d_gene: TRBD2
CDR3nt: TGCGCCAGCAGGAGGCAGGGAGGGGACAATGAGCAGTTCTTC
CDR3aa: CASRRQGGDNEQFF

v_gene: TRBV7-6
j_gene: TRBJ1-4
abundance: -
len: 15
d_gene: -
CDR3nt: TGTGCCAGCAGCTTATCTCAGGGAACTAATGAAAAACTGTTTTTT
CDR3aa: CASSLSQGTNEKLFF

v_gene: TRBV2
j_gene: TRBJ1-5
abundance: many
len: 15
d_gene: -
CDR3nt: TGTGCCAGCAGCTCCCCCGGGAATATCAATCAGCCCCAGCATTTT
CDR3aa: CASSSPGNINQPQHF

v_gene: TRBV30
j_gene: TRBJ2-7
abundance: -
len: 15
d_gene: -
CDR3nt: TGTGCCTGGAGTAGGATAGGATCAAGCTCCTACGAGCAGTACTTC
CDR3aa: CAWSRIGSSSYEQYF

v_gene: TRBV25-1
j_gene: TRBJ1-2
abundance: many
len: 14
d_gene: -
CDR3nt: TGTGCCAGCAGTGAATTCGAGGGCCCCTATGGCTACACCTTC
CDR3aa: CASSEFEGPYGYTF